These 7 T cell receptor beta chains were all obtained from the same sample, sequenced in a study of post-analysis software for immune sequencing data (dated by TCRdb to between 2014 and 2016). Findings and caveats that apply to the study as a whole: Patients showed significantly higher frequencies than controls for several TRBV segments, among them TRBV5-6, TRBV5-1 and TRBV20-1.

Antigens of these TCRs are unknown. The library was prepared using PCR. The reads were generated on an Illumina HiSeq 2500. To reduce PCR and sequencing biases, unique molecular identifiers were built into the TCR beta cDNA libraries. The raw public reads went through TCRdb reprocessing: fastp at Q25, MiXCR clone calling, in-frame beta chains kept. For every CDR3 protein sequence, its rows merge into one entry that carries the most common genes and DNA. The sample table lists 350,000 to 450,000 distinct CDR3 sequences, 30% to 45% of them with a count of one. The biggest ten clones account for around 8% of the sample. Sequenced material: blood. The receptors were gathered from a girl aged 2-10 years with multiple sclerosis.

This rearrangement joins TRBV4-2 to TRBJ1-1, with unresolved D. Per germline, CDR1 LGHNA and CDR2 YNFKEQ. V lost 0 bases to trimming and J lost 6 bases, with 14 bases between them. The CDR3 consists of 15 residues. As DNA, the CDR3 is TGTGCCAGCAGCCAAGATGGCAGGACCAACGCTGAAGCTTTCTTT. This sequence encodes CASSQDGRTNAEAFF.

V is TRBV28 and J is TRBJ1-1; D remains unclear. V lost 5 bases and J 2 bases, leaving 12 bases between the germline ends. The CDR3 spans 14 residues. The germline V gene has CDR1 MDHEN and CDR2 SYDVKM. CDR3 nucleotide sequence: TGTGCCAGCAGTGTGGGTATTGGCAACACTGAAGCTTTCTTT. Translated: CASSVGIGNTEAFF.

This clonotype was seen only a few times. DNA for the CDR3: TGCGCCAGCAGCGTGGGACAGTTCACCGGGGAGCTGTTTTTT. This encodes CASSVGQFTGELFF. The rearrangement links TRBV5-1 to TRBJ2-2; 7 bases align to TRBD1. The CDR3 is 14 residues long. The germline CDR1 and CDR2 sequences are SGHRS and YFSETQ. V was pared by 4 bases and J by 4 bases, with 4 bases of the junction left unmatched.

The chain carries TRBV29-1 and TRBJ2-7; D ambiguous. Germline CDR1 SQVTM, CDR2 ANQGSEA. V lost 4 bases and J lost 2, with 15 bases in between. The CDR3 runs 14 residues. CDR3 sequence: CSVVDRAGPYEQYF. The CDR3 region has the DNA TGCAGCGTTGTCGATAGAGCAGGACCCTACGAGCAGTACTTC.

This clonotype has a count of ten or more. CDR3 residues: CSVLIYQQETQYF. The CDR3 bases are TGCAGCGTCCTCATCTACCAGCAAGAGACCCAGTACTTC. The chain links TRBV29-1 to TRBJ2-5; D unclear. The V gene lost 6 bases and the J gene lost 2 bases, with 13 bases spanning the gap. The CDR3 sequence is 13 residues long. Germline V gene lookup returns CDR1 SQVTM and CDR2 ANQGSEA.

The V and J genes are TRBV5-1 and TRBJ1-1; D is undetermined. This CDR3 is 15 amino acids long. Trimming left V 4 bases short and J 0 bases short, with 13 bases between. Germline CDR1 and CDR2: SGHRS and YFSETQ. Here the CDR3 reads CASSLMGLMNTEAFF. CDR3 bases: TGCGCCAGCAGCCTTATGGGCCTCATGAACACTGAAGCTTTCTTT.

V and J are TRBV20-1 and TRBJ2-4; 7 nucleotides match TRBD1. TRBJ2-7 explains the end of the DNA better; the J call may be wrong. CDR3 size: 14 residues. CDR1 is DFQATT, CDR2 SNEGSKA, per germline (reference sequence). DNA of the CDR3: TGCAGTGCTCGTACAGGGGAAGGGACCTACGAGCAGTACTTC. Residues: CSARTGEGTYEQYF.